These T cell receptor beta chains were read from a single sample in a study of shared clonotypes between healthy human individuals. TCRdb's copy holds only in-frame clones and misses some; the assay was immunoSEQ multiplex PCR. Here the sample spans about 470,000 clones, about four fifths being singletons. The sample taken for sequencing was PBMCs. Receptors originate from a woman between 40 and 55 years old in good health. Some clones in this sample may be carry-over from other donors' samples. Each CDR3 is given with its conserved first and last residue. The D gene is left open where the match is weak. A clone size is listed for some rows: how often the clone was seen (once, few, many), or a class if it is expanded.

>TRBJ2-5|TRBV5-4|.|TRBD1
TGTGCCAGCAGCTTGGGGACAGGCCAGGAGACCCAGTACTTC
CASSLGTGQETQYF
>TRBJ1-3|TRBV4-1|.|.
TGCGCCAGCGGGTATACTTCTGGAAACACCATATATTTT
CASGYTSGNTIYF
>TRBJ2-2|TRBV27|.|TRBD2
TGTGCCAGCAGTGCGCCCGGACTAGCGGGTCTCACCGGGGAGCTGTTTTTT
CASSAPGLAGLTGELFF
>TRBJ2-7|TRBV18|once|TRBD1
TGTGCCAGCTCACTGGACCGCTACGGGACAGGGGGTTCCTACGAGCAGTACTTC
CASSLDRYGTGGSYEQYF
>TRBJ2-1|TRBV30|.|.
TGTGCCTGGAGTGGTCAGGGGTTTCGGGCCAATGAGCAGTTCTTC
CAWSGQGFRANEQFF
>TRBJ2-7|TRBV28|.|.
TGTGCCAGCAGTTTAGGCGGCAGCAGCTCCTACGAGCAGTACTTC
CASSLGGSSSYEQYF
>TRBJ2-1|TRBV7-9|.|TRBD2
TGTGCCAGCAGCTTAGAGTCAGGCGCTAGCGGATACAATGAGCAGTTCTTC
CASSLESGASGYNEQFF
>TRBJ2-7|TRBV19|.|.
TGTGCCAGTAGTACCAATATCTTCGGGACGGCCTCCTACGAGCAGTACTTC
CASSTNIFGTASYEQYF
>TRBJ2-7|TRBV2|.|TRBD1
TGTGCCAGCAAGGACAGGGCCTCCTACGAGCAGTACTTC
CASKDRASYEQYF
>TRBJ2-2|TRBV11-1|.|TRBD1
TGTGCCAGCAGCTTAGGTTGGACAGGGGGAAGTACCGGGGAGCTGTTTTTT
CASSLGWTGGSTGELFF
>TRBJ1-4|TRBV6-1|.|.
TGTGCCAGCAGCACAGCGTGGGGGAATGAAAAACTGTTTTTT
CASSTAWGNEKLFF
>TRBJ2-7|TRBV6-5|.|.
TGTGCCAGCAGTGTACGCGGCTACGAGCAGTACTTC
CASSVRGYEQYF
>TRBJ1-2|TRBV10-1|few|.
TGCGCCAGCAGTAGGGGTGGCAACTATGGCTACACCTTC
CASSRGGNYGYTF
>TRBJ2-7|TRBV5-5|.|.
TGTGCCAGCAGCTTAGGGGTATACGAGCAGTACTTC
CASSLGVYEQYF
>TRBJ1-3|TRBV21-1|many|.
TGTGCCAGCAGGAAAGAAGGACCTCTGTTGGGCTCTGGAAACACCATATATTTT
CASRKEGPLLGSGNTIYF
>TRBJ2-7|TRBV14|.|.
TGTGCCAGCAGCCAATCGAACGAGCAGTACTTC
CASSQSNEQYF
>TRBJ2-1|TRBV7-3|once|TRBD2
TGTGCCAGCAGCTTGTCCCCCGGGAGGGAGCAGTTCTTC
CASSLSPGREQFF
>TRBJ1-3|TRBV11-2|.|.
TGTGCCAGCAGCTTAGTTTCTCCGGGCTCTGGAAACACCATATATTTT
CASSLVSPGSGNTIYF
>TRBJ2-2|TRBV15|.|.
TGTGCCACCAGCCCCCAAGGGAGGGGGGGCACCGGGGAGCTGTTTTTT
CATSPQGRGGTGELFF
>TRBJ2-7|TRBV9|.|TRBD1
TGTGCCAGCAGCCCTAACGGACAGGGCTCCTACGAGCAGTACTTC
CASSPNGQGSYEQYF
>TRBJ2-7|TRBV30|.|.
TGTGCCTGGAGTGAGAGGACTCGTGGGTTTTACGAGCAGTACTTC
CAWSERTRGFYEQYF
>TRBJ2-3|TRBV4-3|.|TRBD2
TGCGCCAGCAGCCAAGAGCCTAGCGGTAGCACAGATACGCAGTATTTT
CASSQEPSGSTDTQYF